The 12 T cell receptor beta chains reported below all come from one sample, sequenced in a study of blood T cell repertoires in COVID-19. Repertoires were generated with immunoSEQ multiplex PCR, while TCRdb's copy carries only in-frame clones and drops some. The sample has tens of thousands of clones; roughly 88% are singletons. Sample: peripheral blood. The receptors come from a man aged 45-65 years with active COVID-19.

Notes on this clone: This sample includes further DNA sequences coding for the same CDR3. J is TRBJ1-5 and V is TRBV19, with a possible D match to TRBD1 (5 bases). The V gene's germline CDR1 is LNHDA and CDR2 SQIVND (reference sequence). The V end was cut by 1 base, the J end by 1 base, with 8 bases between. This CDR3 has 15 amino acids. The CDR3 sequence is CASSIGRGSNQPQHF. CDR3 bases: TGTGCCAGTAGTATAGGGAGGGGAAGCAATCAGCCCCAGCATTTT.

The chain recombines TRBV9 with TRBJ1-2, with no clear D. In germline, CDR1 is SGDLS, CDR2 YYNGEE. Trimming left V 0 bases short and J 3 bases short, with 15 bases between. This CDR3 has 16 residues. The DNA of the CDR3 is TGTGCCAGCAGCGTAGCTCAGGCCGCTCCTTACTATGGCTACACCTTC. It encodes CASSVAQAAPYYGYTF.

This chain connects TRBV6-6 to TRBJ1-1; a possible D gene is TRBD1 (5 bases). Trimming cost V 2 bases and J 1 base, with 14 bases left between them. The CDR3 covers 16 residues. Germline CDR1 and CDR2: MNHNY and SVGAGI (reference sequence). The CDR3 here is CASSYGTGGANTEAFF. The CDR3 bases are TGTGCCAGCAGTTACGGTACAGGAGGGGCGAACACTGAAGCTTTCTTT.

The chain employs TRBV6-2 or TRBV6-3 and TRBJ2-7; no reliable D call. The CDR3 totals 15 residues. V was pared by 2 bases and J by 0 bases, with 11 bases between. Germline-derived CDR1 and CDR2 are MNHEY and SVGEGT. The CDR3: CASSYRRFFSYEQYF. DNA of the CDR3: TGTGCCAGCAGTTACCGGCGGTTCTTCTCCTACGAGCAGTACTTC.

The rearrangement uses TRBV9 and TRBJ2-3; 12 nucleotides agree with TRBD2. The V gene's germline CDR1 is SGDLS and CDR2 YYNGEE. CDR3 length: 16 residues. The junction had 8 bases not matched to a gene; V was cut back by 3 bases and J by 6 bases. The CDR3 region is CASSARTSGAGDTQYF. CDR3 sequence (DNA): TGTGCCAGCAGCGCCCGGACTAGCGGGGCCGGGGATACGCAGTATTTT.

The rearrangement uses TRBV12-5 and TRBJ1-3, with a tentative D call TRBD1 (5 bases). CDR3 size: 22 residues. Germline V CDR1 and CDR2: LGHNT, FRNRAP. The V end lost 1 base, the J end lost 4 bases, and 32 bases lay between the germline ends. CDR3 coding DNA: TGTGCTAGTGGTTTGGACAATTTTCCTGGGGCAGTCGGAGATTTTTGGGGAAACACCATATATTTT. Translation: CASGLDNFPGAVGDFWGNTIYF.

The chain carries TRBV19 and TRBJ1-4; maybe TRBD1 (5 bases). This CDR3 has 12 residues. Germline assignment: CDR1 LNHDA and CDR2 SQIVND (reference sequence). V lost 8 bases and J 8 bases, leaving 12 bases between the germline ends. CDR3 sequence (DNA): TGTGCCAGTCGGCAATGGGGCGAAAAACTGTTTTTT. The encoded protein is CASRQWGEKLFF.

For the CDR3, the DNA is TGCGCCAGCAGCTTTCAGACAGGGGCACGGGACACTGAAGCTTTCTTT. It codes for CASSFQTGARDTEAFF. V and J are TRBV5-1 and TRBJ1-1, with TRBD1 identical over 8 bases. The germline CDR1 and CDR2 sequences are SGHRS and YFSETQ. The CDR3 consists of 16 residues. The junction had 9 bases not matched to a gene; V was cut back by 2 bases and J by 3 bases.

The genes are TRBV29-1 and TRBJ1-4; tentatively, D is TRBD1 (5 bases). The CDR3 length is 13 residues. Germline V gives CDR1 SQVTM, CDR2 ANQGSEA. Trimming took 4 bases from V and 8 from J, leaving 14 bases between them. The CDR3 coding sequence is TGCAGCGTTGTGGGGGGGATTGGGGAAAAACTGTTTTTT. Protein: CSVVGGIGEKLFF.

This sequence joins TRBV5-1 and TRBJ1-3, with a tentative D call TRBD1 (5 bases). The CDR3 loop spans 17 amino acids. The germline V and J ends were trimmed by 4 bases and 5 bases, with 22 bases remaining between them. Germline CDR1 reads SGHRS; CDR2 reads YFSETQ. The CDR3 region has the DNA TGCGCCAGCAGCCAAGGCCCTCGGGGGAATCCAAGAAACACCATATATTTT. Encoded protein: CASSQGPRGNPRNTIYF.

The chain links TRBV18 to TRBJ1-4, with TRBD1 matching over 8 bases. The J segment lost 1 base and the V segment lost 2 bases, leaving 9 bases of the junction unmatched. Per the germline V gene, CDR1 is KGHSH and CDR2 is LQKENI. The CDR3 runs 18 residues. CDR3 in DNA: TGTGCCAGCTCACCAACGACAGGGGTTTCCGGAACTAATGAAAAACTGTTTTTT. Translated, it gives CASSPTTGVSGTNEKLFF.

This clone was detected only a few times. The V and J genes are TRBV19 and TRBJ1-1; D call uncertain. V was clipped by 9 bases and J by 4 bases, with 12 bases between them. Germline values: CDR1 LNHDA, CDR2 SQIVND (reference sequence). The CDR3 is made up of 12 amino acids. DNA of the CDR3: TGTGCCAGCCGGGGTTTCGGCACTGAAGCTTTCTTT. Translated: CASRGFGTEAFF.